Listed here is a single TCR beta chain. Its target is unknown. The data stem from a study of Ad26.COV2.S vaccination and SARS-CoV-2 variants. Whole-study context: Administration of Ad26.COV2.S was intramuscular, either once or twice 56 days apart.

Profiled with immunoSEQ multiplex PCR; TCRdb holds only in-frame clones, not every one. The profile covers hundreds of thousands of clones, with over 75% appearing a single time and around 3.7% taken by the ten largest. As to treatment: roughly 20 received Ad26.COV2.S at low or high dose, single or two shots; about 5 received placebo; per-sample allocation not given. Sampling was performed 63 days after the first vaccine or placebo injection. This CDR3 has 16 amino acids. With 2 bases removed from V and 7 bases from J, the gap between germline ends came to 20 bases. Germline CDR1 is SNHLY and CDR2 is FYNNEI. Study observations and caveats: Analyses that measured TCR breadth and depth may have underestimated total T cell responses.

This chain connects TRBV2 to TRBJ1-2, with a weak D call TRBD1 (5 bases). This specimen was peripheral blood, taken in a trial of Ad26.COV2.S vaccine versus placebo. The TCR was taken from a person aged 18 to 65 who received the Ad26.COV2.S COVID-19 vaccine or a placebo. This CDR3 reads CASSEWQGSFGLGYTF. The CDR3 DNA follows: TGTGCCAGCAGTGAATGGCAGGGATCGTTTGGTCTTGGCTACACCTTC.